The rows below give T cell receptor beta chains drawn from one sample of a study of blood T cell repertoires in COVID-19. The data were produced by immunoSEQ multiplex PCR, yet TCRdb's version contains in-frame clones alone and is incomplete. The data contain about 68,000 clones, 88% of them singletons. The sequencing input was peripheral blood. The receptors were sampled from a human donor in a cohort sampled during active COVID-19. CDR3s include the opening cysteine and the closing phenylalanine or tryptophan. The D gene is left open where the match is weak. Clone size appears in some rows only: once, few, many, or a class for an expanded clone.

CDR3aa,CDR3nt,d_gene,j_gene,abundance,v_gene
CASSVNRGLDTQYF,TGTGCCAGCAGCGTAAACAGGGGGCTTGATACGCAGTATTTT,TRBD1,TRBJ2-3,-,TRBV9
CASSVEGLGSSPLHF,TGTGCCAGCAGCGTAGAGGGGTTGGGAAGTTCACCCCTCCACTTT,-,TRBJ1-6,few,TRBV9
CASSMGRLYEQYF,TGTGCCAGTAGTATGGGCAGATTGTACGAGCAGTACTTC,-,TRBJ2-7,-,TRBV19
CASRGQGRTDTQYF,TGTGCCAGCAGGGGACAGGGCCGCACAGATACGCAGTATTTT,TRBD1,TRBJ2-3,-,TRBV6-5
CASTRLAGNNNEQFF,TGTGCCAGTACCCGGCTAGCGGGAAATAACAATGAGCAGTTCTTC,TRBD2,TRBJ2-1,-,TRBV19
CASSFGGDPYEQYF,TGTGCCAGCAGCTTCGGCGGGGACCCCTACGAGCAGTACTTC,-,TRBJ2-7,-,TRBV7-2
CASSFLGTSSLSYEQYF,TGTGCCAGCAGCTTCCTCGGGACTAGCAGTTTATCCTACGAGCAGTACTTC,TRBD2,TRBJ2-7,-,TRBV7-3
CASSATPNYGYTF,TGTGCCAGCAGTGCAACACCAAACTATGGCTACACCTTC,-,TRBJ1-2,once,TRBV28
CASSPIESRNQPQHF,TGTGCCAGCAGTCCCATCGAGAGTCGCAATCAGCCCCAGCATTTT,-,TRBJ1-5,once,TRBV6-5
CASRGQGKVNEQFF,TGTGCCAGTCGGGGACAGGGGAAAGTCAATGAGCAGTTCTTC,TRBD1,TRBJ2-1,-,TRBV19
CASSIPTGRTEAFF,TGTGCCAGCAGCATTCCGACAGGGCGAACTGAAGCTTTCTTT,TRBD1,TRBJ1-1,-,TRBV11-2
CASSYEVASGANVLTF,TGTGCCAGCAGTTACGAAGTGGCCTCTGGGGCCAACGTCCTGACTTTC,-,TRBJ2-6,-,TRBV6-5
CASSSVGRESQETQYF,TGCGCCAGCAGCTCCGTTGGACGGGAATCCCAAGAGACCCAGTACTTC,-,TRBJ2-5,-,TRBV5-1
CASSPEARVKVGELFF,TGTGCCAGCAGCCCCGAGGCCAGGGTGAAGGTCGGGGAGCTGTTTTTT,-,TRBJ2-2,-,TRBV28
CASRRGPQGNEKLFF,TGCGCCAGCAGAAGGGGGCCTCAGGGTAATGAAAAACTGTTTTTT,TRBD1,TRBJ1-4,-,TRBV5-1
CALKGGSLYEQYF,TGTGCCCTCAAGGGAGGATCCCTCTACGAGCAGTACTTC,-,TRBJ2-7,-,TRBV6-5
CASSEYLRFRWGLRTVEKLFF,TGTGCCAGCAGTGAATACCTCAGGTTCCGGTGGGGCCTACGGACGGTTGAAAAACTGTTTTTT,-,TRBJ1-4,-,TRBV6-1
CASSSVIRGQGTYSNQPQHF,TGTGCCAGCAGTTCCGTTATTCGGGGACAGGGAACCTATAGCAATCAGCCCCAGCATTTT,TRBD1,TRBJ1-5,-,TRBV27
CASGYPVPGKSCEQYF,TGTGCTAGTGGTTACCCCGTTCCAGGGAAGTCGTGCGAGCAGTACTTC,-,TRBJ2-7,-,TRBV12-5
CASKNGLAGFDEQYF,TGTGCCAGCAAAAACGGACTAGCGGGGTTCGACGAGCAGTACTTC,TRBD2,TRBJ2-7,once,TRBV5-4
CASSLWQSYEQYF,TGTGCCAGCAGTTTATGGCAGTCCTACGAGCAGTACTTC,-,TRBJ2-7,-,TRBV12-3/TRBV12-4
CASSQQGNTEAFF,TGTGCCAGCAGCCAACAGGGAAACACTGAAGCTTTCTTT,-,TRBJ1-1,once,TRBV14
CASSYVTKSSYEQYF,TGTGCCAGCAGTTATGTGACTAAGAGCTCCTACGAGCAGTACTTC,-,TRBJ2-7,-,TRBV6-5
CASSSGVGRTEAFF,TGTGCCAGCTCCTCCGGGGTGGGGAGAACTGAAGCTTTCTTT,-,TRBJ1-1,-,TRBV18
CASSQEGDSNQPQHF,TGCGCCAGCAGCCAAGAAGGAGATAGCAATCAGCCCCAGCATTTT,-,TRBJ1-5,-,TRBV4-1
CASSLEGAQPQHF,TGCGCCAGCAGCTTGGAGGGGGCACAGCCCCAGCATTTT,TRBD1,TRBJ1-5,-,TRBV5-1
CASRNGGDSNTIYF,TGTGCCAGCAGAAACGGGGGGGATTCAAACACCATATATTTT,-,TRBJ1-3,-,TRBV7-9
CASNSLRGRGNSPLHF,TGTGCCAGCAACTCCCTCCGGGGGAGAGGGAATTCACCCCTCCACTTT,-,TRBJ1-6,once,TRBV28
CASRGTANTEAFF,TGTGCCAGCAGGGGGACAGCGAACACTGAAGCTTTCTTT,TRBD1,TRBJ1-1,-,TRBV27
CASSLGPGGQETQYF,TGTGCCAGCAGCTTAGGTCCGGGGGGGCAAGAGACCCAGTACTTC,TRBD2,TRBJ2-5,-,TRBV13
CASSLGFSGADTQYF,TGTGCCAGCAGCTTGGGTTTCAGCGGCGCAGATACGCAGTATTTT,-,TRBJ2-3,-,TRBV5-5
CASSLMTGVAYGYTF,TGTGCCAGCAGTTTAATGACAGGGGTTGCCTATGGCTACACCTTC,TRBD1,TRBJ1-2,-,TRBV28
CASSAAWQQETQYF,TGCGCCAGCAGTGCAGCGTGGCAACAAGAGACCCAGTACTTC,-,TRBJ2-5,-,TRBV10-2
CASTPDTVLQPQHF,TGTGCCAGTACCCCGGACACCGTCCTTCAGCCCCAGCATTTT,-,TRBJ1-5,few,TRBV19
CASSPDRAGVEQYF,TGTGCCAGCAGCCCCGACAGGGCTGGCGTGGAGCAGTACTTC,TRBD1,TRBJ2-7,-,TRBV5-4
CASILAGAYYEQYF,TGTGCCAGCATCCTAGCGGGGGCCTACTACGAGCAGTACTTC,TRBD2,TRBJ2-7,-,TRBV3-1/TRBV3-2
CASSNTGTSNSPLHF,TGTGCCAGCAGCAACACCGGGACATCTAATTCACCCCTCCACTTT,-,TRBJ1-6,few,TRBV6-5
CASSVGGGDEKLFF,TGTGCCAGCAGCGTGGGGGGAGGGGATGAAAAACTGTTTTTT,-,TRBJ1-4,-,TRBV28
CASSYSRRVQETQYF,TGTGCCAGCAGTTACTCGCGGAGGGTGCAAGAGACCCAGTACTTC,-,TRBJ2-5,-,TRBV6-5
CASSQGEKGAVREQYF,TGTGCCAGCAGCCAGGGGGAAAAGGGGGCGGTTCGCGAGCAGTACTTC,TRBD1,TRBJ2-7,-,TRBV3-1/TRBV3-2
CASSLRRITNTGELFF,TGTGCCAGCAGCTTGAGGCGGATAACGAACACCGGGGAGCTGTTTTTT,-,TRBJ2-2,-,TRBV3-1/TRBV3-2
CASSDRQGRSEQYF,TGTGCCAGCAGCGACAGACAGGGAAGAAGCGAGCAGTACTTC,TRBD1,TRBJ2-7,-,TRBV6-5
CASSVDWTGPIGYTF,TGTGCCAGCAGCGTAGATTGGACAGGACCTATAGGCTACACCTTC,TRBD1,TRBJ1-2,once,TRBV9
CASSVVEGNEQFF,TGTGCCAGCAGCGTAGTGGAGGGAAATGAGCAGTTCTTC,-,TRBJ2-1,-,TRBV9
CASSQDNRVYGYTF,TGCGCCAGCAGCCAAGATAACAGGGTCTATGGCTACACCTTC,-,TRBJ1-2,few,TRBV4-1
CASSVPGAGANVLTF,TGTGCCAGCAGCGTCCCAGGGGCTGGGGCCAACGTCCTGACTTTC,-,TRBJ2-6,-,TRBV28
CASKVADNQPQHF,TGTGCCAGTAAGGTCGCGGACAATCAGCCCCAGCATTTT,-,TRBJ1-5,-,TRBV19
CASSSVGGGGVNYGYTF,TGTGCCAGCAGCTCCGTGGGGGGAGGTGGGGTTAACTATGGCTACACCTTC,-,TRBJ1-2,-,TRBV27
CASSQDELSSLNTEAFF,TGCGCCAGCAGCCAAGATGAGTTGAGTTCTCTGAACACTGAAGCTTTCTTT,-,TRBJ1-1,-,TRBV4-3
CASSPFDQRGSTGELFF,TGTGCCAGCTCACCATTTGACCAGCGGGGAAGCACCGGGGAGCTGTTTTTT,TRBD2,TRBJ2-2,-,TRBV18
CASSHRARGTYEQYF,TGCGCCAGCAGCCACCGGGCACGAGGGACCTACGAGCAGTACTTC,-,TRBJ2-7,-,TRBV4-3
CASSPKNRGAETQYF,TGTGCCAGCAGTCCAAAAAACAGGGGCGCGGAGACCCAGTACTTC,TRBD1,TRBJ2-5,-,TRBV5-4